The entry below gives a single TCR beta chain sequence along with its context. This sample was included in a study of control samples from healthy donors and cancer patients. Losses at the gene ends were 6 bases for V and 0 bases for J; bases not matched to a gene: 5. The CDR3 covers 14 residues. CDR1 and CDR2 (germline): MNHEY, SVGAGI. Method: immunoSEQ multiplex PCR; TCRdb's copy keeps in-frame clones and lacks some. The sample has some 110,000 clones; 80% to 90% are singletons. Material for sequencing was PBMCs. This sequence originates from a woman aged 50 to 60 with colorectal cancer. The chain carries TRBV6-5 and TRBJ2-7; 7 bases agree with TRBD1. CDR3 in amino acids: CASSDRVNSYEQYF. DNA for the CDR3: TGTGCCAGCAGCGACAGGGTCAACTCCTACGAGCAGTACTTC.